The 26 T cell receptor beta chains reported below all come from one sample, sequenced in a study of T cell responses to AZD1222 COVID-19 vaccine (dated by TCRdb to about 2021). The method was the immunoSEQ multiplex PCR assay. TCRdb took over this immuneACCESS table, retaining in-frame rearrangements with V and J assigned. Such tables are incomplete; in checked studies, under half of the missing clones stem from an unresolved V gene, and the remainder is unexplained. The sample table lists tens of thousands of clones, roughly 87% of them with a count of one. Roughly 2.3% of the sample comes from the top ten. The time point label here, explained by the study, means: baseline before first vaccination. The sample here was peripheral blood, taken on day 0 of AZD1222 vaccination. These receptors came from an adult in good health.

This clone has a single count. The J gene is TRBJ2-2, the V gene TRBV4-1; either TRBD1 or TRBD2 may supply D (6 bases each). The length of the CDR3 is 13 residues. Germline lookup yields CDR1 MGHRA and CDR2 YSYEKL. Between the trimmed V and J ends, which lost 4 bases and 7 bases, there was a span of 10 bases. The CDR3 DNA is TGCGCCAGCAGCCGGGGGGCGGACGGGGAGCTGTTTTTT. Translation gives CASSRGADGELFF.

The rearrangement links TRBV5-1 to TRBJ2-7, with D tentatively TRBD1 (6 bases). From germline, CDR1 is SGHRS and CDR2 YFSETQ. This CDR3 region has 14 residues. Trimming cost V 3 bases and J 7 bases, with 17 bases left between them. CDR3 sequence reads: CASSSQTGTGEQYF. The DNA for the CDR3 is TGCGCCAGCAGCTCGCAAACAGGGACGGGGGAGCAGTACTTC.

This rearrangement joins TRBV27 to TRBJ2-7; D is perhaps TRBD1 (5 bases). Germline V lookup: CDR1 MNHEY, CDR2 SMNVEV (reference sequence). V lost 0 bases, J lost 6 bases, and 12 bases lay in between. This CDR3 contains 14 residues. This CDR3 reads CASSLSQGRVEQYF. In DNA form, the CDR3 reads TGTGCCAGCAGTTTATCGCAGGGAAGGGTCGAGCAGTACTTC.

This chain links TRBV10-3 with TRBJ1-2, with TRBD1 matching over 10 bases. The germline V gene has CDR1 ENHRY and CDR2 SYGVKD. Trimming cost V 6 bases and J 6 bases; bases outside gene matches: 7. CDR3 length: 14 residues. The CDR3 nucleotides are TGTGCCATCAGCCCCCGGACAGGGGGGGATGGCTACACCTTC. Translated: CAISPRTGGDGYTF.

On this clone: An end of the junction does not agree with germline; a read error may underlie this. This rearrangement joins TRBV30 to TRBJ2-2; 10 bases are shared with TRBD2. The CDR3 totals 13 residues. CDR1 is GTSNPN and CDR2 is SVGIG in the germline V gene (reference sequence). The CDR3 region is CAWRGLAPGELFF. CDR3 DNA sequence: TGTGCTTGGAGGGGACTAGCGCCCGGGGAGCTGTTTTTT.

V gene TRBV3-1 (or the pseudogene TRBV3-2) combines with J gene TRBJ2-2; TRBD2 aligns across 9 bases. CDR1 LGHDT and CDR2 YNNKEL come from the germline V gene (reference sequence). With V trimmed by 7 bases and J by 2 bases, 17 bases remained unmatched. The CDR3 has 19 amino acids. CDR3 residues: CASTLASGEATKNTGELFF. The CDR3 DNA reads TGTGCCAGCACGTTGGCTAGCGGGGAGGCCACCAAAAACACCGGGGAGCTGTTTTTT.

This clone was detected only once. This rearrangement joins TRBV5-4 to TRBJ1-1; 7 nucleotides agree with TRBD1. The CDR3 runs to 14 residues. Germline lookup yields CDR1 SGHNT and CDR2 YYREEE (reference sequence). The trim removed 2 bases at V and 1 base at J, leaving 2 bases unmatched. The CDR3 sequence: CASSLPGGNTEAFF. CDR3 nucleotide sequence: TGTGCCAGCAGCTTACCAGGGGGGAACACTGAAGCTTTCTTT.

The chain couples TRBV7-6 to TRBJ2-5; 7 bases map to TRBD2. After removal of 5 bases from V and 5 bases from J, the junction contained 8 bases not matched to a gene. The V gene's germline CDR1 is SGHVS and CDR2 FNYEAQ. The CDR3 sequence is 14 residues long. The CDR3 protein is CASSPGGGWETQYF. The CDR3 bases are TGTGCCAGCAGCCCAGGCGGGGGTTGGGAGACCCAGTACTTC.

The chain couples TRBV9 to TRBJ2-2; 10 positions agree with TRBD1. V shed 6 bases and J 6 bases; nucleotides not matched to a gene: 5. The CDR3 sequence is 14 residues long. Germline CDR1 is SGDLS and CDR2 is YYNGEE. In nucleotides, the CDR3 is TGTGCCAGCACCGGACAGGGGGTCGCCGGGGAGCTGTTTTTT. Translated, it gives CASTGQGVAGELFF.

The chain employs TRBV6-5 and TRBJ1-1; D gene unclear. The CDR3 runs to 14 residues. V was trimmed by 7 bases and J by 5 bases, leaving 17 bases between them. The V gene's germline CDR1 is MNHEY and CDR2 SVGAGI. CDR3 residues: CASTRARDRTEAFF. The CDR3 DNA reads TGTGCCAGCACCCGGGCCCGGGATCGTACTGAAGCTTTCTTT.

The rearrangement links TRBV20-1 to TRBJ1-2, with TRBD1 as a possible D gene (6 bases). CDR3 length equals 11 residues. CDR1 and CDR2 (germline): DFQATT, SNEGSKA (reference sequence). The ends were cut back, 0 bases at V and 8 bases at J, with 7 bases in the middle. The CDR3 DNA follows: TGCAGTGCTAGAGACAGGGGAGGCTACACCTTC. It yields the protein CSARDRGGYTF.

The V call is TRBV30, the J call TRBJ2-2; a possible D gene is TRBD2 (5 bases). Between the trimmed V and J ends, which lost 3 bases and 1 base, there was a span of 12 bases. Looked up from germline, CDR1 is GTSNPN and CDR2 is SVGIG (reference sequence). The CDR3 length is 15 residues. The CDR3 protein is CAWRISGVNTGELFF. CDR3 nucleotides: TGTGCCTGGAGAATCAGCGGAGTGAACACCGGGGAGCTGTTTTTT. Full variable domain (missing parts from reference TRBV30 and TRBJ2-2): SQTIHQWPATLVQPVGSPLSLECTVEGTSNPNLYWYRQAAGRGLQLLFYSVGIGQISSEVPQNLSASRPQDRQFILSSKKLLLSDSGFYLCAWRISGVNTGELFFGEGSRLTVL.

The CDR3 region has the DNA TGTGCCAGCGGACACCCGGGGGCGTATGGCTACACCTTC. It translates to CASGHPGAYGYTF. The chain employs TRBV27 and TRBJ1-2; D might be TRBD1 (6 bases). The CDR3 has 13 amino acids. V was clipped by 8 bases and J by 5 bases, with 15 bases between them. CDR1 and CDR2 (germline): MNHEY, SMNVEV (reference sequence).

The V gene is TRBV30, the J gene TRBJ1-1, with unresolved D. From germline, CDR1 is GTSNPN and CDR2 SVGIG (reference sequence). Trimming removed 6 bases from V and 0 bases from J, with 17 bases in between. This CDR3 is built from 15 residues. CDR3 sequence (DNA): TGTGCCTGTAGAAAATTGAGGGATTTGAACACTGAAGCTTTCTTT. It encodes CACRKLRDLNTEAFF.

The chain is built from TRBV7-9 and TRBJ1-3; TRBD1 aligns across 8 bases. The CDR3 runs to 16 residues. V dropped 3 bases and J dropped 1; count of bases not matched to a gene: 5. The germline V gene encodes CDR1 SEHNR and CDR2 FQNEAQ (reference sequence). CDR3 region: CASSFSQGASGNTIYF. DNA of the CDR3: TGTGCCAGCAGCTTTTCCCAGGGGGCGTCTGGAAACACCATATATTTT.

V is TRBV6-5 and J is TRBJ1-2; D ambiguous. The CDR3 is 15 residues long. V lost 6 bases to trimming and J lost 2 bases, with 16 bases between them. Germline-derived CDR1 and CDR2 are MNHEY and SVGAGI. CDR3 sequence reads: CASSATIGRNYGYTF. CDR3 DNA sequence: TGTGCCAGCAGCGCTACAATAGGCAGGAACTATGGCTACACCTTC.

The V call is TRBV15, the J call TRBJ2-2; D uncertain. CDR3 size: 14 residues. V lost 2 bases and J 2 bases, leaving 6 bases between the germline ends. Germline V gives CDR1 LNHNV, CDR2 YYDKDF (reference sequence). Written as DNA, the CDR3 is TGTGCCACCAGCAGACAAACTAACACCGGGGAGCTGTTTTTT. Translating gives CATSRQTNTGELFF.

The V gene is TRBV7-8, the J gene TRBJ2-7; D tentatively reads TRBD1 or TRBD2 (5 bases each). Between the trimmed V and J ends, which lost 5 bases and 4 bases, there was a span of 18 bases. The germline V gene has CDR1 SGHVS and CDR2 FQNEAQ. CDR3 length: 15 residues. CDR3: CASSPLPGPSYEQYF. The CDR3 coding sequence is TGTGCCAGCAGCCCCCTCCCGGGACCATCTTACGAGCAGTACTTC.

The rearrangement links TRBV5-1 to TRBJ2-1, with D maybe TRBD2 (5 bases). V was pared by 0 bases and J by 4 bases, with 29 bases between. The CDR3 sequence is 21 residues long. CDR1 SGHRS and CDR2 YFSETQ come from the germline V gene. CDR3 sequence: CASSLGPLGSQSFQSYNEQFF. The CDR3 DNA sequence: TGCGCCAGCAGCTTGGGGCCCCTGGGGAGCCAGTCTTTTCAGTCATACAATGAGCAGTTCTTC.

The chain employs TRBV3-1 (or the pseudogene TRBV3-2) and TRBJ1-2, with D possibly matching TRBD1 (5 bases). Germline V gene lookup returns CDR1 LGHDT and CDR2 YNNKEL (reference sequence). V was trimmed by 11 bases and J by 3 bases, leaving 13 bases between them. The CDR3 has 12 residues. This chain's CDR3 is CAVGGIDYGYTF. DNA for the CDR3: TGTGCCGTTGGGGGAATAGACTATGGCTACACCTTC.

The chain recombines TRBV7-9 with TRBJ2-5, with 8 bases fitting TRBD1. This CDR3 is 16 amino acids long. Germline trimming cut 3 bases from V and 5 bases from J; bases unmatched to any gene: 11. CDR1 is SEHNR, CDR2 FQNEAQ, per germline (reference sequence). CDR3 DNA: TGTGCCAGCAGCTTCTACAGGGGGATGGGGTCGGAGACCCAGTACTTC. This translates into CASSFYRGMGSETQYF.

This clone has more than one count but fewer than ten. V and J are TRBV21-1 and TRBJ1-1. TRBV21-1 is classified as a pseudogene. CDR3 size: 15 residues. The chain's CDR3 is CASSNEGRAGTEAFF. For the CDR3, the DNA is TGTGCCAGCAGCAACGAGGGCAGGGCAGGGACTGAAGCTTTCTTT.

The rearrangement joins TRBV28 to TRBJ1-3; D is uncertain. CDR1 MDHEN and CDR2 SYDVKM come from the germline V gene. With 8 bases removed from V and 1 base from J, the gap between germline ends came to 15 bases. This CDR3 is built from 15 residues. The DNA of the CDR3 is TGTGCCAGCGCCTCCAGTCCTAGTTCTGGAAACACCATATATTTT. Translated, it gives CASASSPSSGNTIYF. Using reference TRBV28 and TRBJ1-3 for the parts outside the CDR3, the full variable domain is DVKVTQSSRYLVKRTGEKVFLECVQDMDHENMFWYRQDPGLGLRLIYFSYDVKMKEKGDIPEGYSVSREKKERFSLILESASTNQTSMYLCASASSPSSGNTIYFGEGSWLTVV.

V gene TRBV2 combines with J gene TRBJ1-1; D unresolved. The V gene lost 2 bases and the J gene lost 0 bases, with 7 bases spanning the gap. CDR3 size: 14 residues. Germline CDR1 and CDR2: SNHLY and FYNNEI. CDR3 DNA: TGTGCCAGCAGTGAATGGGATCTGAACACTGAAGCTTTCTTT. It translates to CASSEWDLNTEAFF.

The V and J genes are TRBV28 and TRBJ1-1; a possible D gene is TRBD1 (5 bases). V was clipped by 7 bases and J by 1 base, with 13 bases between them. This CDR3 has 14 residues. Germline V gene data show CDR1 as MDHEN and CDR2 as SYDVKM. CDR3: CASTLGARNTEAFF. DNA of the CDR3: TGTGCCAGCACTCTAGGGGCGAGGAACACTGAAGCTTTCTTT.

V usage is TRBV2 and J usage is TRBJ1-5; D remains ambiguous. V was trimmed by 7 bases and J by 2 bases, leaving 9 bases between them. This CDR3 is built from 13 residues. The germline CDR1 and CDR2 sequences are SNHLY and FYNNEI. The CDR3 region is CASMGEGNQPQHF. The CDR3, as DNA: TGTGCCAGCATGGGAGAAGGCAATCAGCCCCAGCATTTT.